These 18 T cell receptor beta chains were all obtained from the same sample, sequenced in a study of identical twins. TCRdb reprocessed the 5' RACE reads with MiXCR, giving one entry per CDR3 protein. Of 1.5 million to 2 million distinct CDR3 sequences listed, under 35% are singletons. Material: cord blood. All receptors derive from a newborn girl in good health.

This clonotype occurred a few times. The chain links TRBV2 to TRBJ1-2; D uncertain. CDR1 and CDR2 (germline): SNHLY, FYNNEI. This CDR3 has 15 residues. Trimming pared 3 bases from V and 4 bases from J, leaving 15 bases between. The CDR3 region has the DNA TGTGCCAGCAGTGAGGCCGCAAAGCGAATCTATGGCTACACCTTC. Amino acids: CASSEAAKRIYGYTF.

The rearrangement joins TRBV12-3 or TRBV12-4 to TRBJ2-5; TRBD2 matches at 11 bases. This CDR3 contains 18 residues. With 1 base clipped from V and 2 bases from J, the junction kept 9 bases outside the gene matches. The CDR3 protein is CASSLGASGGPSQETQYF. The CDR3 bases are TGTGCCAGCAGTTTAGGGGCTAGCGGGGGGCCCTCTCAAGAGACCCAGTACTTC.

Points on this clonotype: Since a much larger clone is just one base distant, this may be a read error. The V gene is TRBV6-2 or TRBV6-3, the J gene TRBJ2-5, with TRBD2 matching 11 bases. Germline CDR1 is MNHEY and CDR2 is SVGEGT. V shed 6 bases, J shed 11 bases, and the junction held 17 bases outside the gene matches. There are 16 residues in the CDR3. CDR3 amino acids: CASRRLAGPLTGEQYF. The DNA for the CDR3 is TGTGCCAGCAGAAGACTAGCGGGGCCCCTGACGGGTGAGCAGTACTTC.

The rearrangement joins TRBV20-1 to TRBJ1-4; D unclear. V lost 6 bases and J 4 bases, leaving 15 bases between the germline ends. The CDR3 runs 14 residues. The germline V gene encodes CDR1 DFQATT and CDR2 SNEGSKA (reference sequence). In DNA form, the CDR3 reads TGCAGTGCGGAGGGAGGGTCTTTTAATGAAAAACTGTTTTTT. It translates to CSAEGGSFNEKLFF.

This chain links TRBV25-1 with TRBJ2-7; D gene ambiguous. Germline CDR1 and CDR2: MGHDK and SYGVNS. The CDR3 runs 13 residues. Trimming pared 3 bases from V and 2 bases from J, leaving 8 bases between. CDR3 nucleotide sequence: TGTGCCAGCAGTGACGACACGACCTACGAGCAGTACTTC. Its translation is CASSDDTTYEQYF.

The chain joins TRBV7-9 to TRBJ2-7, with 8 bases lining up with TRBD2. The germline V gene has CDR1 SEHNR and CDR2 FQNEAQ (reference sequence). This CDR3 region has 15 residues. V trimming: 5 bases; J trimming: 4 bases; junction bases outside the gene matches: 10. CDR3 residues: CASSRAGLARYEQYF. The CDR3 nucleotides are TGTGCCAGCAGCCGGGCCGGACTAGCAAGATACGAGCAGTACTTC.

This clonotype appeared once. CDR3 bases: TGTGCCAGCAGTTACCCGGGACGACGAGCTTTCTTT. Encoded protein: CASSYPGRRAFF. The rearrangement uses TRBV27 and TRBJ1-1, with D possibly TRBD1 on 5 matching bases. Germline loops: CDR1 MNHEY, CDR2 SMNVEV (reference sequence). Trimming took off 4 bases at V and 10 bases at J, with 13 bases between the two ends. The length of the CDR3 is 12 residues.

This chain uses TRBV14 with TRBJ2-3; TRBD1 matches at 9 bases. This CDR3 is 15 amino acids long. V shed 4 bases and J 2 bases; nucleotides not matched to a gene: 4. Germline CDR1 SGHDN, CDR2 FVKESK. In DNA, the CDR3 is TGTGCCAGCAGCCCACAGGGGGCCTTCACAGATACGCAGTATTTT. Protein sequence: CASSPQGAFTDTQYF.

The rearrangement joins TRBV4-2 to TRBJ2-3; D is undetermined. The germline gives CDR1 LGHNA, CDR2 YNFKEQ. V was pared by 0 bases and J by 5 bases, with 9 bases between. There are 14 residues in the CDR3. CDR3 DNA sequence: TGTGCCAGCAGCCAAGATAGGGCCAAAGATACGCAGTATTTT. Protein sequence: CASSQDRAKDTQYF.

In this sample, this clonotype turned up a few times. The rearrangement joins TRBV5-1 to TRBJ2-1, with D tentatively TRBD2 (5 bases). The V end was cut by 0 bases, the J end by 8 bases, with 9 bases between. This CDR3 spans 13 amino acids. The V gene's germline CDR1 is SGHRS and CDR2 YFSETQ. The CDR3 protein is CASSLASQDEQFF. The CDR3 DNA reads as TGCGCCAGCAGCTTGGCTAGCCAAGATGAGCAGTTCTTC.

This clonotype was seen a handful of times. DNA for the CDR3: TGTGCCAGCAGCCAAGATTCGGCTAGCGGATACACAGATACGCAGTATTTT. As protein: CASSQDSASGYTDTQYF. The chain recombines TRBV3-1 with TRBJ2-3, with 7 bases aligning to TRBD2. The CDR3 loop spans 17 amino acids. The germline V gene has CDR1 LGHDT and CDR2 YNNKEL (reference sequence). The ends lost 0 bases at V and 2 bases at J; junction bases unmatched: 8.

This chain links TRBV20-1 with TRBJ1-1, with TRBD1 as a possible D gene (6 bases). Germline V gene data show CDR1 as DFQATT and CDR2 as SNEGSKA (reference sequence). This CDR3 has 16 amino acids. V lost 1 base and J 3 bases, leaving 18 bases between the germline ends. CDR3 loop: CSARALRRGSDTEAFF. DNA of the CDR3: TGCAGTGCTAGAGCCCTGAGGAGGGGGAGTGACACTGAAGCTTTCTTT.

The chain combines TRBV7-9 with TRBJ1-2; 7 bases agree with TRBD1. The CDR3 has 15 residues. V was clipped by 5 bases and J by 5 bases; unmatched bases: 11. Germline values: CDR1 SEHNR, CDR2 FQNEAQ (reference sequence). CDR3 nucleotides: TGTGCCAGCAGCCTCGACCGGGGGACAGCTTATGGCTACACCTTC. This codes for CASSLDRGTAYGYTF.

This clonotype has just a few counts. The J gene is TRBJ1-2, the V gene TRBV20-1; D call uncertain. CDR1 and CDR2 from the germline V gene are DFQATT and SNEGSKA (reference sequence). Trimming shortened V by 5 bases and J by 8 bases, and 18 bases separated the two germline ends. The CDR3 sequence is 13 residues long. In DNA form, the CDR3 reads TGCAGTGCTTCGCCCCAGGCCTCGAGGGGCTACACCTTC. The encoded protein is CSASPQASRGYTF.

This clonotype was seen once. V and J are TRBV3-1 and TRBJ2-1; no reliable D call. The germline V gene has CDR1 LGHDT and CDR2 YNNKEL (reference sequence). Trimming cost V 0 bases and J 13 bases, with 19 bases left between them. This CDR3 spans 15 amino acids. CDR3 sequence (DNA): TGTGCCAGCAGCCAAGATCTTGAAAGTCCAGAGACCCAGTTCTTC. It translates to CASSQDLESPETQFF.

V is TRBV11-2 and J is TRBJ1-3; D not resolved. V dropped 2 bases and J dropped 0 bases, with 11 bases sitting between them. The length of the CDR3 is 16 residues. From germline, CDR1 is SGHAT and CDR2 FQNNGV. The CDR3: CASSLSGRLSGNTIYF. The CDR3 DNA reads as TGTGCCAGCAGCTTATCGGGCCGACTCTCTGGAAACACCATATATTTT.

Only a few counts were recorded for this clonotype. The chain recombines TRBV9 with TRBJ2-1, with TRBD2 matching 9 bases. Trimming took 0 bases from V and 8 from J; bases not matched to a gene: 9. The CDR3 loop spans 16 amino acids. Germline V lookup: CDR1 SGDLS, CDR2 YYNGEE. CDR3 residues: CASSVGLAEGRDEQFF. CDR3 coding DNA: TGTGCCAGCAGCGTAGGACTAGCGGAGGGGCGGGATGAGCAGTTCTTC.

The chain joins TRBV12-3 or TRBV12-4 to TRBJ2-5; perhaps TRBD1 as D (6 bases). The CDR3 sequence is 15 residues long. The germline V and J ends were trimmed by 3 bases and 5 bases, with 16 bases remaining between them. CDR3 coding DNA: TGTGCCAGCAGTTTGATGGCAGGGGATGGGGAGACCCAGTACTTC. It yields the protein CASSLMAGDGETQYF.